This note documents a single T cell receptor beta chain sequence. The length of the CDR3 is 16 residues. The V segment lost 4 bases and the J segment 8 bases; nucleotides outside the gene matches: 8. Germline lookup yields CDR1 MNHEY and CDR2 SVGEGT. TCRdb recomputed calls from the RT-PCR reads with MiXCR, one row per CDR3 protein. Of about 680,000 distinct CDR3 sequences listed, 12% to 15% are singletons. Specimen: memory CD4+ T cells from blood. The chain is built from TRBV6-2 or TRBV6-3 and TRBJ2-1, with 13 bases that match TRBD2. This TCR derives from a female donor in good health, serving as a healthy control. This CDR3 is CASSSVTSGRADEQFF. As DNA, the CDR3 is TGTGCCAGCAGTTCCGTAACTAGCGGGAGGGCCGATGAGCAGTTCTTC.